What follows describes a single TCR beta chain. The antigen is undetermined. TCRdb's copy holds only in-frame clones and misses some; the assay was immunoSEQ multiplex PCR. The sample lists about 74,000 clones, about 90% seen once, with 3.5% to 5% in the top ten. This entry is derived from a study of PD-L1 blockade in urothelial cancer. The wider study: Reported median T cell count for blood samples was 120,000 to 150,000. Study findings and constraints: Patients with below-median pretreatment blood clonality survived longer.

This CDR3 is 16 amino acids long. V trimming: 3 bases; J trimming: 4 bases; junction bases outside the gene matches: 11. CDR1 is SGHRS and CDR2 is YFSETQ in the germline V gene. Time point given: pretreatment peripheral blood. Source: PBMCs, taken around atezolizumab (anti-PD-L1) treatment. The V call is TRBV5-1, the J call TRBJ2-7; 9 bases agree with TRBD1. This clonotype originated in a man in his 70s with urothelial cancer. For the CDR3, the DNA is TGCGCCAGCAGCTCCGGGGGGACAGGGATGGGGTACGAGCAGTACTTC. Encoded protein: CASSSGGTGMGYEQYF.